Each of the 21 T cell receptor beta chains below was sequenced from the same sample in a study of tissue T cells after allogeneic stem cell transplantation. Clones were read by immunoSEQ multiplex PCR, and TCRdb kept only the in-frame ones, dropping some. The sample lists about 9,900 clones, roughly 50% occurring once. The specimen comprised tissue from the jejunum, sampled at autopsy. Receptors originate from a female donor at least 60 years old with lung cancer.

This chain connects TRBV7-8 to TRBJ2-1, with 7 bases matching TRBD2. The CDR3 totals 17 residues. The V and J ends lost 5 bases and 6 bases, in that order; junction bases with no gene match: 16. Germline V gene data show CDR1 as SGHVS and CDR2 as FQNEAQ. The CDR3 nucleotides are TGTGCCAGCAGCCCGCAATCGGTAGGACTAGTAGCCAATGAGCAGTTCTTC. It yields the protein CASSPQSVGLVANEQFF.

Notes on this clone: The identical CDR3 is also encoded by other nucleotide sequences in the sample. J is TRBJ1-2 and V is TRBV6-5, with D unclear. The CDR3 totals 15 residues. Germline V gene lookup returns CDR1 MNHEY and CDR2 SVGAGI. The V end lost 0 bases, the J end lost 2 bases, and 10 bases lay between the germline ends. CDR3 sequence: CASSYSGPGNYGYTF. The CDR3, as DNA: TGTGCCAGCAGTTACTCAGGACCGGGAAACTATGGCTACACCTTC.

This clone was detected a few times. The chain links TRBV7-3 to TRBJ1-1; the D gene is possibly TRBD1 (6 bases). Deletions cut 2 bases from V and 3 bases from J, with 13 bases between. The CDR3 consists of 15 residues. Per the germline V gene, CDR1 is SGHTA and CDR2 is FQGTGA. The CDR3 nucleotides are TGTGCCAGCAGCTTAGGGTCAGGGGTCGACACTGAAGCTTTCTTT. Protein product: CASSLGSGVDTEAFF.

Relative to its sample, this clone is medium-sized. The chain recombines TRBV7-2 with TRBJ1-2, with D possibly being TRBD1 (6 bases). The V gene lost 1 base and the J gene lost 5 bases, with 20 bases spanning the gap. The CDR3 covers 17 residues. Germline assignment: CDR1 SGHTA and CDR2 FQGNSA. DNA of the CDR3: TGTGCCAGCAGCTTAGAAGGTGGGGGCAGGAGGGGATATGGCTACACCTTC. It codes for CASSLEGGGRRGYGYTF. Combining the CDR3 with reference TRBV7-2 and TRBJ1-2 gives the whole variable domain GAGVSQSPSNKVTEKGKDVELRCDPISGHTALYWYRQSLGQGLEFLIYFQGNSAPDKSGLPSDRFSAERTGGSVSTLTIQRTQQEDSAVYLCASSLEGGGRRGYGYTFGSGTRLTVV.

This clone was picked up a small number of times. The J gene is TRBJ2-3, the V gene TRBV2; D call uncertain. The CDR3 spans 14 residues. The germline V and J ends were trimmed by 7 bases and 1 base, with 12 bases remaining between them. Germline V gene sequence: CDR1 SNHLY, CDR2 FYNNEI. Here the CDR3 reads CASNKELGTDTQYF. CDR3 in DNA: TGTGCCAGCAATAAGGAATTGGGCACAGATACGCAGTATTTT.

This rearrangement joins TRBV6-1 to TRBJ2-2, with 7 positions matching TRBD1. The J segment lost 6 bases and the V segment lost 2 bases, leaving 9 bases of the junction unmatched. The CDR3 contains 16 residues. CDR1 is MNHNS and CDR2 is SASEGT in the germline V gene. The CDR3 loop reads CASSELTGSLPGELFF. CDR3 nucleotides: TGTGCCAGCAGTGAATTGACAGGGAGTCTGCCCGGGGAGCTGTTTTTT.

DNA of the CDR3: TGTGCCAGCAGCTTGGCCACCTTAGGTGACCAGTACTTC. Its protein product is CASSLATLGDQYF. The chain combines TRBV5-5 with TRBJ2-5; D is uncertain. This CDR3 comprises 13 residues. Trimming cost V 0 bases and J 10 bases, with 13 bases left between them. From germline, CDR1 is SGHKS and CDR2 YYEKEE (reference sequence).

By share of the sample, this clone is medium-sized (0.01 to 0.1%). The chain recombines TRBV6-5 with TRBJ1-6, with unresolved D. Germline lookup yields CDR1 MNHEY and CDR2 SVGAGI. The V and J ends lost 2 bases and 14 bases respectively, with 19 bases between them. The CDR3 runs 15 residues. CDR3 loop: CASSYELVGSGSLHF. For the CDR3, the DNA is TGTGCCAGCAGTTACGAGTTAGTCGGATCGGGATCCCTCCACTTT.

J is TRBJ1-4 and V is TRBV18; 8 bases fit TRBD1. V dropped 3 bases and J dropped 6; count of bases not matched to a gene: 6. The CDR3 has 15 amino acids. Germline lookup yields CDR1 KGHSH and CDR2 LQKENI. CDR3 DNA sequence: TGTGCCAGCTCACCGCGACAGGGGTACTATGAAAAACTGTTTTTT. As protein: CASSPRQGYYEKLFF.

The table lists this clone with a count of one. The junction departs from germline at one end; a sequencing error may be responsible. The rearrangement uses TRBV7-3 and TRBJ1-2; D is unresolved. CDR1 and CDR2 from the germline V gene are SGHTA and FQGTGA. The CDR3 contains 14 residues. For the CDR3, the DNA is TGTGCCAGCAGCTTCAGTACAGAACCTGTCCGAACGGCCTTC. It codes for CASSFSTEPVRTAF.

This clone has a handful of counts. The chain combines TRBV19 with TRBJ2-3; the D gene is possibly TRBD2 (5 bases). V dropped 7 bases and J dropped 4 bases, with 15 bases sitting between them. The CDR3 sequence is 14 residues long. Germline V gene lookup returns CDR1 LNHDA and CDR2 SQIVND (reference sequence). The CDR3 DNA reads TGTGCCAGTAATTTCGGGGTACTTGCAGATACGCAGTATTTT. This translates into CASNFGVLADTQYF.

This clone counts as medium-sized. The chain combines TRBV11-2 with TRBJ2-3; D is unclear. The CDR3 has 13 amino acids. In germline, CDR1 is SGHAT, CDR2 FQNNGV. Deletions cut 1 base from V and 4 bases from J, with 6 bases between. In DNA form, the CDR3 reads TGTGCCAGCAGCTTAGTAGTGGCAGATACGCAGTATTTT. It translates to CASSLVVADTQYF.

This chain joins TRBV5-1 and TRBJ2-7; TRBD1 agrees at 12 bases. Trimming removed 5 bases from V and 8 bases from J; junction bases left unmatched: 11. Germline assignment: CDR1 SGHRS and CDR2 YFSETQ. The CDR3 is made up of 15 amino acids. The CDR3 is CASSSGTGGRRKQYF. As DNA, the CDR3 is TGCGCCAGCAGTTCCGGGACAGGGGGCCGAAGGAAGCAGTACTTC.

The chain recombines TRBV3-1 (or the pseudogene TRBV3-2) with TRBJ1-1; D remains unclear. This CDR3 spans 14 amino acids. Germline V CDR1 and CDR2: LGHDT, YNNKEL (reference sequence). V lost 4 bases and J lost 5, with 14 bases in between. DNA for the CDR3: TGTGCCAGCAGCCGCCAGACCGATCTTACTGAAGCTTTCTTT. Translation: CASSRQTDLTEAFF.

The J gene is TRBJ2-7, the V gene TRBV5-1, with 9 nucleotides matching TRBD1. The CDR3 has 15 residues. V shed 4 bases, J shed 1 base, and the junction held 6 bases outside the gene matches. Germline V CDR1 and CDR2: SGHRS, YFSETQ. CDR3 bases: TGCGCCAGCAGCGGTTTACAGGGGGCTTCCTACGAGCAGTACTTC. Translation: CASSGLQGASYEQYF.

The chain carries TRBV19 and TRBJ1-1; the D gene is possibly TRBD1 (5 bases). Germline V gene lookup returns CDR1 LNHDA and CDR2 SQIVND (reference sequence). V gave up 6 bases and J gave up 10 bases, with 18 bases separating them. The CDR3 spans 13 residues. The CDR3 sequence is CASRTLQEIGAFF. CDR3 bases: TGTGCCAGTAGAACTCTACAGGAGATCGGAGCTTTCTTT.

This chain joins TRBV19 and TRBJ1-5; TRBD1 matches at 7 bases. Trimming took 9 bases from V and 4 from J; bases not matched to a gene: 6. Germline lookup yields CDR1 LNHDA and CDR2 SQIVND (reference sequence). The CDR3 contains 13 residues. The DNA of the CDR3 is TGTGCCAGCCGGACAGGAAGGAATCAGCCCCAGCATTTT. As protein: CASRTGRNQPQHF.

V and J are TRBV5-4 and TRBJ2-2; perhaps TRBD2 as D (6 bases). V lost 0 bases and J 6 bases, leaving 9 bases between the germline ends. The CDR3 sequence is 14 residues long. Germline loops: CDR1 SGHNT, CDR2 YYREEE (reference sequence). The DNA for the CDR3 is TGTGCCAGCAGCTTGGCGGGGGTCCCCGGGGAGCTGTTTTTT. It encodes CASSLAGVPGELFF.

This clone was detected only a few times. The rearrangement uses TRBV11-2 and TRBJ2-1; D unclear. The CDR3 is 12 residues long. The germline V gene encodes CDR1 SGHAT and CDR2 FQNNGV. The V end lost 4 bases, the J end lost 7 bases, and 8 bases lay between the germline ends. Written as DNA, the CDR3 is TGTGCCAGCAGCTCTTCCGGGAATGAGCAGTTCTTC. It encodes CASSSSGNEQFF.

The rearrangement links TRBV5-1 to TRBJ2-3; a possible D gene is TRBD1 (5 bases). This CDR3 comprises 14 residues. Germline V gene data show CDR1 as SGHRS and CDR2 as YFSETQ. Deletions cut 2 bases from V and 6 bases from J, with 13 bases between. The CDR3 DNA is TGCGCCAGCAGCTTTGGGGCCCCCAAGGATACGCAGTATTTT. Translated: CASSFGAPKDTQYF.

The chain uses TRBV6-5 and TRBJ1-5, with D possibly being TRBD1 (5 bases). CDR3 length: 14 amino acids. V lost 5 bases and J 8 bases, leaving 16 bases between the germline ends. CDR1 and CDR2 from the germline V gene are MNHEY and SVGAGI. The CDR3 DNA follows: TGTGCCAGCAGTCGAGGGGCCACGAGTAAGCCCCAGCATTTT. Protein product: CASSRGATSKPQHF.